This passage covers 17 T cell receptor beta chains from one sample sequenced in a study of cytomegalovirus exposure and HLA in healthy donors. Researchers ran the PCR with 60 Vbeta and 13 Jbeta primers. TCRdb's table, derived via immunoSEQ multiplex PCR, lists solely in-frame clones and lacks some. The sample carries roughly 110,000 clones, 60% to 85% recorded once. Sequencing used PBMCs. Receptors originate from a male donor in good health and CMV-seropositive.

This chain links TRBV9 with TRBJ2-6; D is ambiguous. This CDR3 is 16 amino acids long. CDR1 SGDLS and CDR2 YYNGEE come from the germline V gene. Trimming pared 0 bases from V and 0 bases from J, leaving 7 bases between. Written as DNA, the CDR3 is TGTGCCAGCAGCGTAGGTCAGTTCTCTGGGGCCAACGTCCTGACTTTC. This gives the protein CASSVGQFSGANVLTF.

This chain connects TRBV5-4 to TRBJ1-1; TRBD1 might be the D (6 bases). V dropped 4 bases and J dropped 10 bases, with 17 bases sitting between them. Looked up from germline, CDR1 is SGHNT and CDR2 is YYREEE (reference sequence). The CDR3 runs to 13 residues. The CDR3 spells CASSKGGGIGAFF. The CDR3 DNA reads as TGTGCCAGCAGCAAGGGGGGGGGTATTGGAGCTTTCTTT.

The CDR3 region is CASSMGQGSWGNEQFF. The DNA of the CDR3 is TGTGCCAGTAGTATGGGACAGGGCTCGTGGGGCAATGAGCAGTTCTTC. This rearrangement joins TRBV19 to TRBJ2-1; 9 bases line up with TRBD1. From germline, CDR1 is LNHDA and CDR2 SQIVND (reference sequence). V was pared by 3 bases and J by 6 bases, with 9 bases of the junction left unmatched. This CDR3 region has 16 residues.

This chain links TRBV28 with TRBJ2-6, with D possibly matching TRBD1 (5 bases). The germline CDR1 and CDR2 sequences are MDHEN and SYDVKM. V was trimmed by 6 bases and J by 5 bases, leaving 11 bases between them. The CDR3 spans 14 residues. CDR3 protein: CASRDAGRANVLTF. The DNA for the CDR3 is TGTGCCAGCAGGGATGCAGGGCGGGCCAACGTCCTGACTTTC.

This clone is a singleton in its sample. The chain links TRBV7-2 to TRBJ2-5, with D perhaps TRBD2 (6 bases). CDR1 SGHTA and CDR2 FQGNSA come from the germline V gene. This CDR3 is built from 14 residues. V was clipped by 6 bases and J by 2 bases, with 13 bases between them. The CDR3 sequence: CASSSAGHQETQYF. In nucleotides, the CDR3 is TGTGCCAGCAGTTCAGCGGGTCATCAAGAGACCCAGTACTTC.

The CDR3 is CASSGPGKQGEKLFF. The CDR3 nucleotides are TGTGCCAGCAGCGGTCCGGGGAAGCAAGGTGAAAAACTGTTTTTT. The gene calls are TRBV5-4 and TRBJ1-4, with D uncertain. The CDR3 extends over 15 amino acids. Germline CDR1 reads SGHNT; CDR2 reads YYREEE (reference sequence). V was trimmed by 4 bases and J by 7 bases, leaving 17 bases between them.

For the CDR3, the DNA is TGTGCCAGTAGACATAACAGGGCCCACCTCGTTATGAACACTGAAGCTTTCTTT. Its protein product is CASRHNRAHLVMNTEAFF. The gene calls are TRBV19 and TRBJ1-1, with D tentatively TRBD1 (6 bases). CDR3 length: 18 residues. Per germline, CDR1 LNHDA and CDR2 SQIVND (reference sequence). The germline V and J ends were trimmed by 6 bases and 0 bases, with 23 bases remaining between them.

The chain couples TRBV5-1 to TRBJ1-1; TRBD1 agrees at 9 bases. The V gene's germline CDR1 is SGHRS and CDR2 YFSETQ. J lost 1 base, V lost 4 bases, and 8 bases had no gene match. The CDR3 spans 16 residues. The CDR3 here is CASSPGGGQGNTEAFF. The CDR3 DNA follows: TGCGCCAGCAGCCCAGGTGGGGGACAGGGGAACACTGAAGCTTTCTTT.

J is TRBJ1-5 and V is TRBV28; D gene uncertain. The CDR3 has 13 residues. Trimming stripped 3 bases from V and 4 bases from J, with 7 bases between. Germline lookup yields CDR1 MDHEN and CDR2 SYDVKM. The CDR3 loop is CASSFVLNQPQHF. CDR3 bases: TGTGCCAGCAGTTTTGTGTTAAATCAGCCCCAGCATTTT.

In its sample, this clone was seen a few times. This rearrangement joins TRBV7-3 to TRBJ2-7; 8 bases fit TRBD2. Trimming took 6 bases from V and 2 from J; bases not matched to a gene: 6. The CDR3 totals 14 residues. Per the germline V gene, CDR1 is SGHTA and CDR2 is FQGTGA. Here the CDR3 DNA reads TGTGCCAGCAGGGACACTAGCGGCACCTACGAGCAGTACTTC. Protein sequence: CASRDTSGTYEQYF.

The gene calls are TRBV29-1 and TRBJ2-7; 14 nucleotides align to TRBD2. The CDR3 consists of 15 residues. Trimming cost V 6 bases and J 0 bases; bases outside gene matches: 4. Looked up from germline, CDR1 is SQVTM and CDR2 is ANQGSEA. CDR3 nucleotide sequence: TGCAGCGTCGCCGGGACTAGCGGGGGCTCCTACGAGCAGTACTTC. Its protein product is CSVAGTSGGSYEQYF.

This clone showed up many times. V gene TRBV4-2 combines with J gene TRBJ1-3, with a possible D match to TRBD1 (5 bases). This CDR3 comprises 16 residues. Trimming left V 0 bases short and J 4 bases short, with 13 bases between. CDR1 is LGHNA and CDR2 is YNFKEQ in the germline V gene. CDR3 in amino acids: CASSQEVQALGNTIYF. In nucleotides, the CDR3 is TGTGCCAGCAGCCAAGAAGTACAGGCGTTGGGAAACACCATATATTTT.

The V and J genes are TRBV11-2 and TRBJ1-5; no clear D gene. V was clipped by 1 base and J by 5 bases, with 12 bases between them. There are 15 residues in the CDR3. CDR1 and CDR2 (germline): SGHAT, FQNNGV. CDR3 region: CASSLGAGDYQPQHF. CDR3 nucleotides: TGTGCCAGCAGCTTAGGGGCAGGTGATTATCAGCCCCAGCATTTT.

V is TRBV6-1 and J is TRBJ2-2, with a weak D call TRBD2 (6 bases). Germline assignment: CDR1 MNHNS and CDR2 SASEGT. With 7 bases removed from V and 5 bases from J, the gap between germline ends came to 17 bases. The CDR3 runs to 15 residues. The CDR3 sequence: CASKGTVTTTGELFF. CDR3 coding DNA: TGTGCCAGCAAAGGGACTGTTACAACTACCGGGGAGCTGTTTTTT.

This chain joins TRBV10-3 and TRBJ1-3; D gene unclear. V was trimmed by 6 bases and J by 0 bases, leaving 6 bases between them. This CDR3 has 13 amino acids. Germline lookup yields CDR1 ENHRY and CDR2 SYGVKD. The CDR3 sequence: CAISGISGNTIYF. In nucleotides, the CDR3 is TGTGCCATCAGCGGGATCTCTGGAAACACCATATATTTT.

The V call is TRBV5-4, the J call TRBJ2-7, with 8 positions matching TRBD1. V gave up 3 bases and J gave up 6 bases; unmatched junction bases: 8. Germline V gives CDR1 SGHNT, CDR2 YYREEE (reference sequence). The CDR3 totals 14 residues. The CDR3 DNA reads as TGTGCCAGCAGCTCCGCAGGGGGCCAGGGCGAGCAGTACTTC. Translating gives CASSSAGGQGEQYF.

This clone was seen more than once but under ten times. One junction end disagrees with the germline gene, perhaps due to a read error. This chain joins TRBV6-5 and TRBJ1-5; D is perhaps TRBD1 (5 bases). Germline CDR1 and CDR2: MNHEY and SVGAGI. This CDR3 has 13 residues. The CDR3: CASSYGASQPQNF. Written as DNA, the CDR3 is TGTGCCAGCAGTTACGGGGCCAGTCAGCCCCAGAATTTT.